These 12 T cell receptor beta chains originate from one sample sequenced in a study of cytomegalovirus exposure and HLA in healthy donors. Primers for the PCR totalled 60 Vbeta and 13 Jbeta. Clones were read by immunoSEQ multiplex PCR, and TCRdb kept only the in-frame ones, dropping some. This sample has about 200,000 clones; around four fifths occur once, and the top ten carry about 1.7%. Sequenced material: PBMCs. These receptors were obtained from a man aged 50 to 60 in good health and CMV-seronegative.

The gene calls are TRBV4-2 and TRBJ1-1; the D gene is possibly TRBD1 (6 bases). Germline CDR1 reads LGHNA; CDR2 reads YNFKEQ. CDR3 length: 15 residues. Trimming left V 1 base short and J 1 base short, with 10 bases between. Here the CDR3 reads CASSQGVTGNTEAFF. The CDR3 DNA is TGTGCCAGCAGCCAAGGGGTGACAGGGAACACTGAAGCTTTCTTT.

This clone came up a few times. The rearrangement uses TRBV29-1 and TRBJ1-1, with TRBD1 as a possible D gene (6 bases). From germline, CDR1 is SQVTM and CDR2 ANQGSEA. Trimming shortened V by 7 bases and J by 1 base, and 13 bases separated the two germline ends. CDR3 length equals 13 residues. Here the CDR3 reads CSARGAGNTEAFF. As DNA, the CDR3 is TGCAGCGCGCGGGGGGCGGGGAACACTGAAGCTTTCTTT.

About this clone: The junction departs from the called germline gene at one end, perhaps through a read error. Other nucleotide sequences in the sample specify the same CDR3. This chain connects TRBV13 to TRBJ1-3; the match to TRBD1 covers 7 bases. The germline V gene has CDR1 PRHDT and CDR2 FYEKMQ (reference sequence). The CDR3 sequence is 16 residues long. The DNA of the CDR3 is TGTGCCAGCAGCCCGTGGACAGGCAACTCTGGAAACACTATATATTTT. It yields the protein CASSPWTGNSGNTIYF.

V usage is TRBV11-3 and J usage is TRBJ1-1; 9 nucleotides line up with TRBD1. From germline, CDR1 is SGHNT and CDR2 YENEEA. V was pared by 5 bases and J by 8 bases, with 6 bases of the junction left unmatched. This CDR3 is 13 amino acids long. The DNA of the CDR3 is TGTGCCAGCAGCCCCGGGACAGGGCACGAAGCTTTCTTT. This sequence encodes CASSPGTGHEAFF.

This chain links TRBV7-8 with TRBJ2-7; TRBD1 aligns across 10 bases. This CDR3 has 15 residues. With 5 bases clipped from V and 5 bases from J, the junction kept 9 bases outside the gene matches. Germline V gene sequence: CDR1 SGHVS, CDR2 FQNEAQ. This CDR3 is CASSGDRGHRNEQYF. DNA for the CDR3: TGTGCCAGCAGCGGCGACAGGGGGCATCGGAACGAGCAGTACTTC.

The rearrangement joins TRBV5-1 to TRBJ2-5; possible D gene TRBD2, 5 bases. Trimming stripped 4 bases from V and 4 bases from J, with 8 bases between. The V gene's germline CDR1 is SGHRS and CDR2 YFSETQ. The length of the CDR3 is 12 residues. The CDR3 DNA sequence: TGCGCCAGCAGCCGTGAGGGAGAGACCCAGTACTTC. Residues: CASSREGETQYF. The full variable domain, completed using reference TRBV5-1 and TRBJ2-5, is KAGVTQTPRYLIKTRGQQVTLSCSPISGHRSVSWYQQTPGQGLQFLFEYFSETQRNKGNFPGRFSGRQFSNSRSEMNVSTLELGDSALYLCASSREGETQYFGPGTRLLVL.

The rearrangement joins TRBV18 to TRBJ1-2; 8 nucleotides align to TRBD1. The CDR3 has 15 residues. Germline CDR1 and CDR2: KGHSH and LQKENI. V was pared by 6 bases and J by 8 bases, with 14 bases of the junction left unmatched. CDR3: CASSPGMDRERGYTF. The CDR3 coding sequence is TGTGCCAGCTCGCCGGGCATGGACAGGGAGCGCGGCTACACCTTC.

The chain carries TRBV29-1 and TRBJ1-1; D is perhaps TRBD1 (6 bases). CDR1 and CDR2 (germline): SQVTM, ANQGSEA. V lost 0 bases and J lost 0, with 14 bases in between. This CDR3 has 16 amino acids. The CDR3 is CSVEDWADSLNTEAFF. CDR3 DNA: TGCAGCGTTGAAGATTGGGCGGACAGCTTGAACACTGAAGCTTTCTTT.

V usage is TRBV30 and J usage is TRBJ1-5; D is ambiguous. V was trimmed by 0 bases and J by 6 bases, leaving 12 bases between them. Germline values: CDR1 GTSNPN, CDR2 SVGIG (reference sequence). The CDR3 length is 14 residues. CDR3 coding DNA: TGTGCCTGGAGTGTCGATTTCGGGGTTCAGCCCCAGCATTTT. Encoded protein: CAWSVDFGVQPQHF.

Only one count was recorded for this clone. The chain joins TRBV5-1 to TRBJ2-1; D is perhaps TRBD1 (5 bases). The V end lost 5 bases, the J end lost 5 bases, and 5 bases lay between the germline ends. Germline V gene data show CDR1 as SGHRS and CDR2 as YFSETQ. This CDR3 comprises 11 residues. CDR3 DNA sequence: TGCGCCAGCAGGGACAACAATGAGCAGTTCTTC. Its protein product is CASRDNNEQFF.

The V gene is TRBV13, the J gene TRBJ1-5; D gene ambiguous. CDR1 PRHDT and CDR2 FYEKMQ come from the germline V gene (reference sequence). The V gene lost 5 bases and the J gene lost 2 bases, with 4 bases spanning the gap. The CDR3 contains 12 residues. The CDR3 coding sequence is TGTGCCAGCAGCAGCCGCAATCAGCCCCAGCATTTT. This gives the protein CASSSRNQPQHF. The whole variable domain, remainder taken from reference TRBV13 and TRBJ1-5, is AAGVIQSPRHLIKEKRETATLKCYPIPRHDTVYWYQQGPGQDPQFLISFYEKMQSDKGSIPDRFSAQQFSDYHSELNMSSLELGDSALYFCASSSRNQPQHFGDGTRLSIL.

The CDR3 reads CAWAGVGEQYF. The DNA for the CDR3 is TGTGCCTGGGCGGGAGTGGGAGAGCAGTACTTC. The rearrangement links TRBV30 to TRBJ2-7; TRBD2 aligns across 7 bases. CDR1 and CDR2 from the germline V gene are GTSNPN and SVGIG (reference sequence). CDR3 length: 11 residues. The trim removed 5 bases at V and 7 bases at J, leaving 5 bases unmatched.